This is a list of T cell receptor beta chains from one sample in a study of T cell responses to AZD1222 COVID-19 vaccine. Sequencing was performed with immunoSEQ multiplex PCR; in TCRdb, only in-frame clones are kept and a portion is missing. The sample holds approximately 220,000 clones, more than 85% seen once. The source was peripheral blood, collected on day 0 of MenACWY control vaccination. These receptors were taken from an adult in good health. Each CDR3 is given with its conserved first and last residue. The D gene is left open where the match is weak. The size entry is marked missing in some rows and otherwise reads once, few, many or a size class.

D gene	clone size	J gene	V gene	CDR3 protein	CDR3 DNA
-	-	TRBJ1-2	TRBV6-5	CASVDATDYGYTF	TGTGCCAGCGTCGACGCAACCGACTATGGCTACACCTTC
TRBD1	once	TRBJ2-2	TRBV7-6	CASGLTGAITGELFF	TGTGCCAGCGGTTTGACAGGGGCGATTACCGGGGAGCTGTTTTTT
-	-	TRBJ1-1	TRBV7-7	CASSLTLNTEAFF	TGTGCTAGCAGTTTGACACTGAACACTGAAGCTTTCTTT
-	-	TRBJ1-1	TRBV30	CAWQGNTEAFF	TGTGCCTGGCAGGGAAACACTGAAGCTTTCTTT
-	-	TRBJ1-3	TRBV13	CASSFSGNTIYF	TGTGCCAGCAGTTTCTCTGGAAACACCATATATTTT
-	-	TRBJ2-7	TRBV5-4	CASSLVGSEQYF	TGTGCCAGCAGCTTGGTGGGCAGCGAGCAGTACTTC
-	-	TRBJ1-3	TRBV18	CASSSKSSGNTIYF	TGTGCCAGCTCATCAAAAAGCTCTGGAAACACCATATATTTT
-	-	TRBJ1-1	TRBV28	CASSLSGQTRTTEAFF	TGTGCCAGCAGTTTAAGCGGACAGACGAGAACGACTGAAGCTTTCTTT
TRBD1	-	TRBJ1-1	TRBV19	CASSLRRGQGNTEAFF	TGTGCCAGTAGTCTGCGCAGGGGACAGGGGAACACTGAAGCTTTCTTT
TRBD1	-	TRBJ2-2	TRBV6-1	CASSDDRVNTGELFF	TGTGCCAGCAGTGACGACAGGGTGAACACCGGGGAGCTGTTTTTT
-	-	TRBJ1-1	TRBV6-5	CASRQPRKNTEAFF	TGTGCCAGCAGGCAACCCAGGAAGAACACTGAAGCTTTCTTT
-	-	TRBJ1-5	TRBV19	CASSIGPGKNQPQHF	TGTGCCAGTAGTATAGGTCCGGGGAAAAATCAGCCCCAGCATTTT